This T cell receptor (beta chain) was profiled in a study of Ad26.COV2.S vaccination and SARS-CoV-2 variants. Study findings and constraints: Recipients given vaccine exceeded placebo recipients in spike-specific TCR breadth.

The protocol was immunoSEQ multiplex PCR, while the TCRdb copy is restricted to in-frame clones and leaves out a portion. The table records roughly 400,000 clones, around 89% of them present only once. The treatment is: over 15 received Ad26.COV2.S at low or high dose, single or two shots; 5 received placebo; per-sample allocation not given. Specimen acquisition occurred on day 63 following the initial vaccine or placebo injection. Aged 18-55 years, donor was enrolled in Boston in the early 2020s. Immunization relied on an Ad26 vector, which expressed Wuhan-strain SARS-CoV-2 spike. Comments on this clone: As yet, its antigen is unknown.

The receptor's source is a person between 18 and 65 years old who received the Ad26.COV2.S COVID-19 vaccine or a placebo. Sequences were derived from peripheral blood, sampled in a trial of Ad26.COV2.S vaccine versus placebo.

The CDR3 coding sequence is TGTGCCAGCAGCCAAGAGTTCCGAGAGACCCAGTACTTC. Translating gives CASSQEFRETQYF. The rearrangement uses TRBV3-1 (or the pseudogene TRBV3-2) and TRBJ2-5; no clear D gene. Per the germline V gene, CDR1 is LGHDT and CDR2 is YNNKEL (reference sequence). This CDR3 contains 13 residues. Trimming removed 0 bases at V and 4 bases at J, with 6 bases between.